The 11 T cell receptor beta chains reported below all come from one sample, sequenced in a study of long-term antiretroviral therapy in people with HIV. The libraries were made with immunoSEQ v3.0 at survey level. The repertoire was sequenced with immunoSEQ multiplex PCR; TCRdb's copy has only in-frame clones and lacks some. The repertoire has tens of thousands of clones, approximately 85% of them found once; the top ten carry more than 6.5%. The material was unsorted PBMCs, obtained 3 years after starting antiretroviral therapy. The receptors were gathered from a man aged 40-49 years with HIV.

This clone was found a few times. The chain employs TRBV19 and TRBJ2-1, with D unclear. The length of the CDR3 is 11 residues. The germline V gene encodes CDR1 LNHDA and CDR2 SQIVND (reference sequence). V lost 2 bases and J 5 bases, leaving 1 base between the germline ends. CDR3 coding DNA: TGTGCCAGTAGTATAAACAATGAGCAGTTCTTC. Its translation is CASSINNEQFF.

This chain joins TRBV18 and TRBJ1-2, with TRBD1 as a possible D gene (5 bases). The CDR3 sequence is 15 residues long. V lost 4 bases, J lost 2 bases, and 14 bases lay in between. Germline CDR1 is KGHSH and CDR2 is LQKENI. CDR3: CASSLLEEGNYGYTF. Written as DNA, the CDR3 is TGTGCCAGCTCACTCCTGGAAGAGGGGAACTATGGCTACACCTTC.

This chain joins TRBV7-9 and TRBJ2-7, with no clear D. Between the trimmed V and J ends, which lost 5 bases and 7 bases, there was a span of 18 bases. The CDR3 is made up of 14 amino acids. Germline CDR1 and CDR2: SEHNR and FQNEAQ (reference sequence). The CDR3: CASSAPSKLSEQYF. DNA for the CDR3: TGTGCCAGCAGCGCCCCTTCAAAGCTTAGTGAGCAGTACTTC.

The chain couples TRBV18 to TRBJ2-7; tentative D call: TRBD1 (6 bases). Germline values: CDR1 KGHSH, CDR2 LQKENI. Trimming shortened V by 5 bases and J by 2 bases, and 7 bases separated the two germline ends. The CDR3 sequence is 12 residues long. The CDR3 DNA sequence: TGTGCCAGCTCAGGACAGACCTACGAGCAGTACTTC. Protein: CASSGQTYEQYF.

The chain has TRBV19 and TRBJ1-1; 9 nucleotides match TRBD1. Trimming took 4 bases from V and 11 from J; bases not matched to a gene: 8. The CDR3 has 13 amino acids. The germline V gene has CDR1 LNHDA and CDR2 SQIVND (reference sequence). CDR3: CASSSGTGMDAFF. CDR3 coding DNA: TGTGCCAGTAGTAGTGGGACAGGGATGGATGCTTTCTTT.

V is TRBV28 and J is TRBJ1-2, with D maybe TRBD1 (5 bases). Germline loops: CDR1 MDHEN, CDR2 SYDVKM. This CDR3 is built from 12 residues. Trimming pared 6 bases from V and 6 bases from J, leaving 11 bases between. Here the CDR3 reads CASRPGGDGYTF. CDR3 bases: TGTGCCAGCAGGCCCGGGGGGGATGGCTACACCTTC.

V usage is TRBV11-2 and J usage is TRBJ2-7; 9 nucleotides align to TRBD2. The V segment lost 7 bases and the J segment 2 bases; nucleotides outside the gene matches: 15. The CDR3 sequence is 17 residues long. Germline V gene data show CDR1 as SGHAT and CDR2 as FQNNGV. CDR3 DNA: TGTGCCAGCAACCCCTGGCAGGCGGCTAGCGGGACCTACGAGCAGTACTTC. Its protein product is CASNPWQAASGTYEQYF.

The chain recombines TRBV6-6 with TRBJ2-7, with a possible D match to TRBD1 (6 bases). CDR3 length: 15 amino acids. In germline, CDR1 is MNHNY, CDR2 SVGAGI (reference sequence). With 5 bases removed from V and 0 bases from J, the gap between germline ends came to 14 bases. CDR3 sequence: CASSRNRDPSYEQYF. The CDR3, as DNA: TGTGCCAGCAGTCGGAACAGGGACCCCTCCTACGAGCAGTACTTC.

CDR3 DNA: TGTGCCAGTAGTCACGGGACAGGGGGCTTGAACACTGAAGCTTTCTTT. It codes for CASSHGTGGLNTEAFF. The chain employs TRBV19 and TRBJ1-1, with 12 bases fitting TRBD1. Germline V gene data show CDR1 as LNHDA and CDR2 as SQIVND (reference sequence). With V trimmed by 5 bases and J by 0 bases, 4 bases remained unmatched. The CDR3 has 16 amino acids.

The V gene is TRBV5-4, the J gene TRBJ2-7; 13 positions match TRBD2. Germline CDR1 reads SGHNT; CDR2 reads YYREEE (reference sequence). CDR3 size: 15 residues. V lost 4 bases, J lost 1 base, and 2 bases stayed unmatched. The CDR3 DNA follows: TGTGCCAGCAGCATGGGACTAGCGGGATCCTACGAGCAGTACTTC. Translation: CASSMGLAGSYEQYF.

This clone was seen only once. The V call is TRBV5-1, the J call TRBJ2-5, with D possibly matching TRBD1 (7 bases). V lost 4 bases to trimming and J lost 0 bases, with 13 bases between them. Germline CDR1 SGHRS, CDR2 YFSETQ. This CDR3 has 15 residues. The CDR3 sequence: CASSLQGRYQETQYF. The CDR3, as DNA: TGCGCCAGCAGCCTACAGGGGAGGTACCAAGAGACCCAGTACTTC.